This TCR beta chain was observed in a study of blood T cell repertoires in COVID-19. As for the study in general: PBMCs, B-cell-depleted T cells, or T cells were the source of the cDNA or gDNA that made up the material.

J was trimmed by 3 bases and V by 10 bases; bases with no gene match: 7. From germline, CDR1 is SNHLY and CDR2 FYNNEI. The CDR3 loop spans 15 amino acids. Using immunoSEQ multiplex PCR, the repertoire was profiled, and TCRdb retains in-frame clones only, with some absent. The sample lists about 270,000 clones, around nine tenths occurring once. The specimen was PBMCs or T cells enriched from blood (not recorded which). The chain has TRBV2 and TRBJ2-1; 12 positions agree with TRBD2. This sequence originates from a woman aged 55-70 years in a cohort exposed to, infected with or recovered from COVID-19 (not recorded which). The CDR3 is CAILAGGYNYNEQFF. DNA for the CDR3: TGTGCCATCCTAGCGGGAGGGTACAACTACAATGAGCAGTTCTTC.